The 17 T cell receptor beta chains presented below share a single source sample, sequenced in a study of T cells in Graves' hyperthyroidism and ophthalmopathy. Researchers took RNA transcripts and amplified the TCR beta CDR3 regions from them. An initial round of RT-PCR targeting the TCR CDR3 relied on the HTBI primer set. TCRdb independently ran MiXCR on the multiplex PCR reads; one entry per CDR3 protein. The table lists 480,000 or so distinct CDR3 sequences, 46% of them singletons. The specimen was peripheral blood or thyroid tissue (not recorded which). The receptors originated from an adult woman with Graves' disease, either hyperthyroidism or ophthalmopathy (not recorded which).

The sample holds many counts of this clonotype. The DNA of the CDR3 is TGCGCCAGCAGCTTGGAAATGGGTGTCGGGGAAAAACTGTTTTTT. Residues: CASSLEMGVGEKLFF. The rearrangement joins TRBV5-1 to TRBJ1-4; D unresolved. CDR3 length equals 15 residues. V was pared by 0 bases and J by 8 bases, with 14 bases between. CDR1 and CDR2 (germline): SGHRS, YFSETQ.

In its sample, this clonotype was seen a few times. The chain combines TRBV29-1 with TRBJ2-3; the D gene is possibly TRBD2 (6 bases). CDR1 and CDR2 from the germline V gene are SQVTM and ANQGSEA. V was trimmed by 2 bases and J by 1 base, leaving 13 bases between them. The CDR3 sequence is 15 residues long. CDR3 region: CSVESGQGGTDTQYF. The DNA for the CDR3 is TGCAGCGTTGAAAGCGGGCAGGGCGGCACAGATACGCAGTATTTT.

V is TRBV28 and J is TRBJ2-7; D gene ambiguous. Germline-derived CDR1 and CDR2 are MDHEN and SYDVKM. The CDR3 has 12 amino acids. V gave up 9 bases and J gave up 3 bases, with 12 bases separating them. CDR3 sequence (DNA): TGTGCCAGTCAGAGACTCGGCTACGAGCAGTACTTC. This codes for CASQRLGYEQYF.

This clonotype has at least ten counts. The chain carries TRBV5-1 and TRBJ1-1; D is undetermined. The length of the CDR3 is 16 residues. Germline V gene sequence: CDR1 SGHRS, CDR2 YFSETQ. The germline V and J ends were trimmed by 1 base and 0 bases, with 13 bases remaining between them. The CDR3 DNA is TGCGCCAGCAGCTTGTCCCCACAAGGAATGAACACTGAAGCTTTCTTT. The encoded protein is CASSLSPQGMNTEAFF.

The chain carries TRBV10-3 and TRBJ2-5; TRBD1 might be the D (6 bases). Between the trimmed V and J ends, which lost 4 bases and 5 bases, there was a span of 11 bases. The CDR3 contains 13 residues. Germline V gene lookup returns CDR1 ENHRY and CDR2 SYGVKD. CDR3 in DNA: TGTGCCATCAGTGCCCCAGGGGCGGAGACCCAGTACTTC. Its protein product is CAISAPGAETQYF.

DNA of the CDR3: TGCAGTGCTAGGGGGCTAGCGGGAGGGCCCGAGACCCAGTACTTC. Translated, it gives CSARGLAGGPETQYF. V gene TRBV20-1 combines with J gene TRBJ2-5; TRBD2 agrees at 12 bases. V shed 3 bases and J 5 bases; nucleotides not matched to a gene: 7. CDR3 length equals 15 residues. The germline gives CDR1 DFQATT, CDR2 SNEGSKA (reference sequence).

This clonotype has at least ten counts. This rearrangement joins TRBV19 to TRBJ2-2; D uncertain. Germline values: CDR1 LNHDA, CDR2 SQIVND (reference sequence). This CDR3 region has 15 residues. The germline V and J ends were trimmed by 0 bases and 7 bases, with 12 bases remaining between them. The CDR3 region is CASSIDFRQDGELFF. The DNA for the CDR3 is TGTGCCAGTAGTATAGATTTCAGGCAGGACGGGGAGCTGTTTTTT. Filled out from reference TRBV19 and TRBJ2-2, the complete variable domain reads DGGITQSPKYLFRKEGQNVTLSCEQNLNHDAMYWYRQDPGQGLRLIYYSQIVNDFQKGDIAEGYSVSREKKESFPLTVTSAQKNPTAFYLCASSIDFRQDGELFFGEGSRLTVL.

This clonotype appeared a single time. The CDR3 here is CASSRQHLINEKLFF. The CDR3 DNA reads TGTGCCAGCAGCCGACAACACCTCATAAATGAAAAACTGTTTTTT. This chain joins TRBV7-2 and TRBJ1-4, with D hard to call. Germline V gene lookup returns CDR1 SGHTA and CDR2 FQGNSA. This CDR3 is 15 amino acids long. V was pared by 5 bases and J by 5 bases, with 15 bases between.

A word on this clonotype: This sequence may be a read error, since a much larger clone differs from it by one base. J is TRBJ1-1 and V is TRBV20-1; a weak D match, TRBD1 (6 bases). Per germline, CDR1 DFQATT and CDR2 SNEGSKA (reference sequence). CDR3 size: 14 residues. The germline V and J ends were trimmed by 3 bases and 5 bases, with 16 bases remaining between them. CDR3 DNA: TGCAGTGCTAGTCGGTCAGGGGATGGTACTGAAGCTTTCTTT. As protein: CSASRSGDGTEAFF.

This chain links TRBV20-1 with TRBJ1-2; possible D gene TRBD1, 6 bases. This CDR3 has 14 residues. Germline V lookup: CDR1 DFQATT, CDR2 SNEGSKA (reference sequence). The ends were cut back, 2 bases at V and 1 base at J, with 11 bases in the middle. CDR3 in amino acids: CSARPRTDNYGYTF. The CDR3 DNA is TGCAGTGCTAGACCACGGACAGATAACTATGGCTACACCTTC.

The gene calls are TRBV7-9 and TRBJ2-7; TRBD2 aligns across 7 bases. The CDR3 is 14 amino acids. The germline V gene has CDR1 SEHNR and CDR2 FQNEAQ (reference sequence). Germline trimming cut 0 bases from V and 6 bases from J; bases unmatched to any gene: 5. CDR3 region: CASSLAGGPFEQYF. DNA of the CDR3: TGTGCCAGCAGCTTAGCGGGAGGGCCTTTCGAGCAGTACTTC. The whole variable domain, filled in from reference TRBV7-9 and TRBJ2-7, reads DTGVSQNPRHKITKRGQNVTFRCDPISEHNRLYWYRQTLGQGPEFLTYFQNEAQLEKSRLLSDRFSAERPKGSFSTLEIQRTEQGDSAMYLCASSLAGGPFEQYFGPGTRLTVT.

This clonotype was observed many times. CDR3 protein: CASSRGTSYGYTF. Here the CDR3 DNA reads TGTGCCAGCAGCCGGGGGACGAGCTATGGCTACACCTTC. The chain has TRBV14 and TRBJ1-2, with TRBD1 as a possible D gene (5 bases). V shed 4 bases and J shed 4 bases, with 10 bases lying between them. Per the germline V gene, CDR1 is SGHDN and CDR2 is FVKESK. There are 13 residues in the CDR3. Looking up the rest from reference TRBV14 and TRBJ1-2 gives the full variable domain: EAGVTQFPSHSVIEKGQTVTLRCDPISGHDNLYWYRRVMGKEIKFLLHFVKESKQDESGMPNNRFLAERTGGTYSTLKVQPAELEDSGVYFCASSRGTSYGYTFGSGTRLTVV.

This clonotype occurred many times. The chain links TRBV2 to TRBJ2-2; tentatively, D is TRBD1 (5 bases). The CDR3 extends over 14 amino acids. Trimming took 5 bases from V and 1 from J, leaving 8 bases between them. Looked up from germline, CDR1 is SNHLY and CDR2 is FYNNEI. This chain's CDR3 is CASSPDRNTGELFF. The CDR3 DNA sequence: TGTGCCAGCAGTCCCGACAGGAACACCGGGGAGCTGTTTTTT. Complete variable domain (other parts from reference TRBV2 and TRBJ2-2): EPEVTQTPSHQVTQMGQEVILRCVPISNHLYFYWYRQILGQKVEFLVSFYNNEISEKSEIFDDQFSVERPDGSNFTLKIRSTKLEDSAMYFCASSPDRNTGELFFGEGSRLTVL.

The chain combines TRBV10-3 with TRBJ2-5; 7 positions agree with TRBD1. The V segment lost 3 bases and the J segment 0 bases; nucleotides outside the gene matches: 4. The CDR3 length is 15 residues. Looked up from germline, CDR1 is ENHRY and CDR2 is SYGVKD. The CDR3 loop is CAISEAGGYQETQYF. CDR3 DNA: TGTGCCATCAGTGAAGCAGGGGGATACCAAGAGACCCAGTACTTC.

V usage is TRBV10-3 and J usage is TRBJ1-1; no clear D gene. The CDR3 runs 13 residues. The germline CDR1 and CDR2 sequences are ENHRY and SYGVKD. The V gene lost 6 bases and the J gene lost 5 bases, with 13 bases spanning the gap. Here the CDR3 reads CAISAPPYTEAFF. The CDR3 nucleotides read TGTGCCATCAGCGCTCCGCCGTATACTGAAGCTTTCTTT.

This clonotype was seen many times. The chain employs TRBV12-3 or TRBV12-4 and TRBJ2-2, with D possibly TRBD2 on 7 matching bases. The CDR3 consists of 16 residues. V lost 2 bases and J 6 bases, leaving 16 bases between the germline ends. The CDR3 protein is CASSLLGGRQAGELFF. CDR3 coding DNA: TGTGCCAGCAGTTTATTGGGGGGGCGACAGGCCGGGGAGCTGTTTTTT.

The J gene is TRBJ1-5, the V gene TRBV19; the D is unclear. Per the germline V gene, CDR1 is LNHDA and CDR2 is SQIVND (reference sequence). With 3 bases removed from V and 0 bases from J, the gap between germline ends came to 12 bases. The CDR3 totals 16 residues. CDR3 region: CASSILGIYSNQPQHF. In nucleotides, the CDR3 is TGTGCCAGTAGTATTCTTGGGATTTATAGCAATCAGCCCCAGCATTTT.